Listed here are 11 T cell receptor beta chains from one sample, sequenced in a study of blood T cell dynamics during melanoma immunotherapy. This table comes from immunoSEQ multiplex PCR, and its TCRdb copy is limited to in-frame clones, with some not included. The sample gives about 12,000 clones, 88% of which show up once; less than 5% is in the top ten. As for time point: week 3, after first cycle of checkpoint inhibitor. The input for sequencing was blood, taken from a patient treated with checkpoint blockade. The source is a human donor with melanoma.

The V and J genes are TRBV5-5 and TRBJ1-1, with 8 bases matching TRBD1. The germline gives CDR1 SGHKS, CDR2 YYEKEE (reference sequence). V lost 4 bases and J lost 7; bases outside the gene matches: 9. There are 14 residues in the CDR3. CDR3 in DNA: TGTGCCAGCAGCCCGGGACAGGATTTACTTGAAGCTTTCTTT. Protein: CASSPGQDLLEAFF.

The chain employs TRBV6-5 and TRBJ1-1; D is uncertain. The CDR3 totals 15 residues. CDR1 and CDR2 from the germline V gene are MNHEY and SVGAGI. V lost 4 bases, J lost 1 base, and 13 bases lay in between. This CDR3 is CASSSSGRRNTEAFF. CDR3 DNA sequence: TGTGCCAGCAGTTCGTCCGGCAGGCGGAACACTGAAGCTTTCTTT.

V usage is TRBV29-1 and J usage is TRBJ1-5, with 7 nucleotides matching TRBD1. Germline assignment: CDR1 SQVTM and CDR2 ANQGSEA. After removal of 6 bases from V and 7 bases from J, the junction contained 6 bases not matched to a gene. This CDR3 has 12 residues. DNA of the CDR3: TGCAGCGTCGGGACAGCGGAGCAGCCCCAGCATTTT. It translates to CSVGTAEQPQHF.

The chain couples TRBV7-6 to TRBJ2-3; D unresolved. This CDR3 contains 15 residues. V lost 5 bases to trimming and J lost 5 bases, with 17 bases between them. From germline, CDR1 is SGHVS and CDR2 FNYEAQ. CDR3 bases: TGTGCCAGCAGCGTGGGCCTTAATTGGAGAGATACGCAGTATTTT. Its translation is CASSVGLNWRDTQYF.

The chain carries TRBV27 and TRBJ2-1; 9 positions match TRBD1. V was clipped by 2 bases and J by 2 bases; unmatched bases: 7. In germline, CDR1 is MNHEY, CDR2 SMNVEV (reference sequence). This CDR3 has 17 residues. As DNA, the CDR3 is TGTGCCAGCAGTTTAGACAGGGGGACCAATGCCTACAATGAGCAGTTCTTC. This encodes CASSLDRGTNAYNEQFF.

This clone has only a few counts. The chain links TRBV7-2 to TRBJ1-1; 9 nucleotides agree with TRBD1. Germline lookup yields CDR1 SGHTA and CDR2 FQGNSA. The CDR3 is 13 amino acids. V shed 5 bases, J shed 7 bases, and the junction held 5 bases outside the gene matches. The CDR3 is CASSTGTGLEAFF. The CDR3 DNA sequence: TGTGCCAGCAGCACCGGGACAGGGCTTGAAGCTTTCTTT.

This chain uses TRBV11-2 with TRBJ2-2; D may be TRBD2 (6 bases). CDR3 length equals 15 residues. The ends were cut back, 1 base at V and 6 bases at J, with 12 bases in the middle. CDR1 is SGHAT and CDR2 is FQNNGV in the germline V gene. The CDR3: CASSLVGGRAGELFF. For the CDR3, the DNA is TGTGCCAGCAGCTTAGTCGGGGGTAGGGCCGGGGAGCTGTTTTTT.

The J gene is TRBJ2-7, the V gene TRBV11-2; D gene ambiguous. Trimming stripped 5 bases from V and 4 bases from J, with 12 bases between. There are 13 residues in the CDR3. The germline V gene encodes CDR1 SGHAT and CDR2 FQNNGV. Here the CDR3 reads CASSPIRRYEQYF. Written as DNA, the CDR3 is TGTGCCAGCAGCCCCATTCGAAGATACGAGCAGTACTTC.

J is TRBJ2-1 and V is TRBV9, with a possible D match to TRBD2 (7 bases). The CDR3 loop spans 13 amino acids. V lost 2 bases and J lost 9, with 12 bases in between. Germline CDR1 is SGDLS and CDR2 is YYNGEE. The CDR3 sequence is CASSVARGAEQFF. The CDR3 coding sequence is TGTGCCAGCAGCGTGGCCCGGGGGGCTGAGCAGTTCTTC.

V and J are TRBV2 and TRBJ2-2; the match to TRBD1 covers 8 bases. V lost 6 bases to trimming and J lost 4 bases; unmatched junction nucleotides: 10. In germline, CDR1 is SNHLY, CDR2 FYNNEI. The CDR3 has 16 amino acids. CDR3 in DNA: TGTGCCAGCAGGGAATGGGAGACAGGGGCCACCGGGGAGCTGTTTTTT. It translates to CASREWETGATGELFF.

The V call is TRBV2, the J call TRBJ2-3, with no clear D. CDR1 is SNHLY and CDR2 is FYNNEI in the germline V gene. There are 11 residues in the CDR3. V was clipped by 3 bases and J by 4 bases, with 2 bases between them. CDR3 protein: CASSEADTQYF. Here the CDR3 DNA reads TGTGCCAGCAGTGAGGCAGATACGCAGTATTTT.